This T cell receptor beta chain was documented in a study of CD8 T cells in Susac syndrome (dated by TCRdb to the late 2010s). Study-wide context: Of the Susac syndrome patients who were sequenced, under ten were in clinical remission while more than five had clinically active disease. Susac syndrome patients were therapy-naive, on corticosteroids (some also receiving IVIg), or on IVIg alone at blood withdrawal. Whether CD8+ T cell activation and differentiation in Susac syndrome was antigen driven was tested using repertoire sequencing. Overall study outcomes, separate from this receptor: The CD4+ T cell repertoire of patients with Susac syndrome showed no detectable clonal expansion. The TCR sequencing and HLA analysis was acknowledged to have included a relatively small number of individuals.

V and J lose 3 bases and 4 bases, and a span of 15 bases separates them. For CDR1 and CDR2, the germline V gene lists SGDLS and YYNGEE. The CDR3 starts with the cysteine, ends with the phenylalanine, and has 15 residues. Only the CDR3 DNA stays, 45 bases, in frame from base 1. RNA was extracted using the RNeasy kit, and roughly 0.45 to 1 microgram was reverse transcribed with random hexamers. The immunoSEQ multiplex PCR assay, covering 54 Vbeta and 13 Jbeta segments, was used to amplify TCR beta CDR3 regions. Bias from PCR amplification was corrected by using a synthetic template baseline for primer optimization and for computational correction. In the authors' own workflow: Only productive sequences were kept, with reads annotated to V, D and J genes according to IMGT and analyzed in immunoSEQ Analyzer. To calculate clonality, Shannon entropy was normalized by log2 of the number of productive unique sequences and then subtracted from one. Public and private clones were assessed among the 100 most prevalent clones of each patient and control. A clone was defined as Susac-specific if it was absent from the healthy and MS cohorts, from some 980 published viral clones and from other ImmuneACCESS disease sequences. TCRdb reprocessing: public reads trimmed at Q25 with fastp, clones called with MiXCR, in-frame beta chains kept. Rows with a matching CDR3 protein are joined into one entry that keeps the most common DNA and genes. The V and J calls and clone size come from TCRdb's table, not from the authors' own analysis. A total of about 150,000 distinct CDR3 sequences appear in this sample, roughly 95% of them only once. The ten largest clones represent roughly 0.16% of the sample.

Notes on this clonotype: The antigen it recognizes is unknown. No much larger clone exists at a distance of one base, and base qualities are not known.

High-throughput TCR beta sequencing profiled peripheral blood CD8+ and CD4+ T cells from healthy donors, Susac syndrome patients and multiple sclerosis patients. Recently defined diagnostic criteria for definite or probable disease were met by the Susac syndrome patients. Bulk CD8+ and CD4+ T cells were purified magnetically by negative isolation, whereas CD8+ TEMRA cells were enriched by FACS. Blood was collected in EDTA tubes and processed within 24 hours, with PBMCs isolated through density gradient centrifugation. PBMCs destined for TCR sequencing were cryopreserved in liquid nitrogen and later thawed in a 37 °C water bath. The sorted or isolated CD4+, CD8+ and CD8+ TEMRA cells reached a purity of at least 90%.

The chain is encoded by TRBV9 joined to TRBJ2-3, with TRBD2 perhaps the D gene, on 6 matching bases. This sequence originates from a human donor with Susac syndrome. Sample: CD4+ T cells from PBMCs. Read as DNA, the sequence is TGTGCCAGCAGCGCCCTAGGAGGGGTTTCAGATACGCAGTATTTT. It translates to CASSALGGVSDTQYF. This CDR3, with the reference TRBV9 and TRBJ2-3 proteins standing in past its ends, gives the full variable domain DSGVTQTPKHLITATGQRVTLRCSPRSGDLSVYWYQQSLDQGLQFLIQYYNGEERAKGNILERFSAQQFPDLHSELNLSSLELGDSALYFCASSALGGVSDTQYFGPGTRLTVL.